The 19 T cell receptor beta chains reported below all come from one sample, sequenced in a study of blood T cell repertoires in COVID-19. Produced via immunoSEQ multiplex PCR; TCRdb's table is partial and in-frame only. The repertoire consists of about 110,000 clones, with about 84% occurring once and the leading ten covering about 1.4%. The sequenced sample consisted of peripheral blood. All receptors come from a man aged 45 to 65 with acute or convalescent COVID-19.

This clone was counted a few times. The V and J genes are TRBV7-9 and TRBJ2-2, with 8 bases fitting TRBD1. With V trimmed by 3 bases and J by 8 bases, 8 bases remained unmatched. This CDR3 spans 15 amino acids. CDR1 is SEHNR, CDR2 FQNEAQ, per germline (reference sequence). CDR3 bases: TGTGCCAGCAGCTTCGGACAGGGCTTAGATGGGGAGCTGTTTTTT. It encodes CASSFGQGLDGELFF.

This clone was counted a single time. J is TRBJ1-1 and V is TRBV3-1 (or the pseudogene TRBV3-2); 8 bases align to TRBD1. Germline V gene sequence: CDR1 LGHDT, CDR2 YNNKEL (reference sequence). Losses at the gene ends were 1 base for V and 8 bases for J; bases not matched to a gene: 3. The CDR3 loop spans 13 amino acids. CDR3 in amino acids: CASSQVTGAEAFF. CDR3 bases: TGTGCCAGCAGCCAAGTGACAGGGGCAGAAGCTTTCTTT.

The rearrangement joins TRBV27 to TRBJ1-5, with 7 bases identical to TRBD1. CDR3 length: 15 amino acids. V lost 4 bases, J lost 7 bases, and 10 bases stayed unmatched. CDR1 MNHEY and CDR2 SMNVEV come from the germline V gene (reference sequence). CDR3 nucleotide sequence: TGTGCCAGCAGTTCTTCAACAGGGGTTCGGCAGCCCCAGCATTTT. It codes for CASSSSTGVRQPQHF.

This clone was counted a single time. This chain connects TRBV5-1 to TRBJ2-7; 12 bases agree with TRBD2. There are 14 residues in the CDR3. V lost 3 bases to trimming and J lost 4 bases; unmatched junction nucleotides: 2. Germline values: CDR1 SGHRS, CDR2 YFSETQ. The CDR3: CASSWTSGEYEQYF. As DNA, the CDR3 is TGCGCCAGCAGCTGGACTAGCGGGGAATACGAGCAGTACTTC.

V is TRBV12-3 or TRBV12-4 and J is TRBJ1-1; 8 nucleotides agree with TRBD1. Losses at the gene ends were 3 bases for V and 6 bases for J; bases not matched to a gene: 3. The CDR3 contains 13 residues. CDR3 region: CASSLDRVPEAFF. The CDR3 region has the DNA TGTGCCAGCAGTTTGGACAGGGTTCCTGAAGCTTTCTTT.

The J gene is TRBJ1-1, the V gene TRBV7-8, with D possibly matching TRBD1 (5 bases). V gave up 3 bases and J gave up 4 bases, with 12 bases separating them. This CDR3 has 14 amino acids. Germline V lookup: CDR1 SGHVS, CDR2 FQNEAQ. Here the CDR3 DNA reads TGTGCCAGCAGCTTTGACAGTACGGCCACTGAAGCTTTCTTT. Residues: CASSFDSTATEAFF.

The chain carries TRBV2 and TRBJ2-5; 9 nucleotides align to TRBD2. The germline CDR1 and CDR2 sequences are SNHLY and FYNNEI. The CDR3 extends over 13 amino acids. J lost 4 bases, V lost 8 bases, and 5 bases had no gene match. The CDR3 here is CASAAGGPETQYF. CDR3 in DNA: TGTGCCAGCGCAGCGGGGGGCCCAGAGACCCAGTACTTC.

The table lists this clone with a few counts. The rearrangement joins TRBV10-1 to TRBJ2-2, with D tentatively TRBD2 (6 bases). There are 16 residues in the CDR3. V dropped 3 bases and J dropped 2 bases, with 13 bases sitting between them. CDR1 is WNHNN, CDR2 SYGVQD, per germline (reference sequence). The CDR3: CASSDGIAANTGELFF. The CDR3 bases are TGCGCCAGCAGTGACGGGATAGCGGCAAACACCGGGGAGCTGTTTTTT.

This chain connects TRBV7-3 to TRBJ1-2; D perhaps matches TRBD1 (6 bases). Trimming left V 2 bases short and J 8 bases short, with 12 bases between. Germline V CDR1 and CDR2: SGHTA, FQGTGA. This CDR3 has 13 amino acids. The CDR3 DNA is TGTGCCAGCAGCTTATCAGGGGTGGGCGGCTACACCTTC. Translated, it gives CASSLSGVGGYTF.

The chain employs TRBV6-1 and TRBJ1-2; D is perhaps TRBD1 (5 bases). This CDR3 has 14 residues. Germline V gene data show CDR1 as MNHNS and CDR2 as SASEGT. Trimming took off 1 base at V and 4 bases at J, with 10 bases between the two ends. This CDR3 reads CASSEGLGGYGYTF. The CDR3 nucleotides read TGTGCCAGCAGTGAAGGATTGGGGGGCTATGGCTACACCTTC.

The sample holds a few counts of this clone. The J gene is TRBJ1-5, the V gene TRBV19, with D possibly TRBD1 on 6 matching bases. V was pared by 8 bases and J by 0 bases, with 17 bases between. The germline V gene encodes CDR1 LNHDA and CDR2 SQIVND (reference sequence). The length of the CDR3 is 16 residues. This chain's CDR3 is CASGTGRGYSNQPQHF. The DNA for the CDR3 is TGTGCCAGTGGTACAGGCAGGGGCTATAGCAATCAGCCCCAGCATTTT.

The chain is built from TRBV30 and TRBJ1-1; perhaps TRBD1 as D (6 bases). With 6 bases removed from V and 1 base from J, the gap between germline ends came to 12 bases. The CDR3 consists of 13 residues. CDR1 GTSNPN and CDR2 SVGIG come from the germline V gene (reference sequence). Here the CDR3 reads CACHAQGNTEAFF. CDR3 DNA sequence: TGTGCCTGCCACGCACAGGGGAACACTGAAGCTTTCTTT.

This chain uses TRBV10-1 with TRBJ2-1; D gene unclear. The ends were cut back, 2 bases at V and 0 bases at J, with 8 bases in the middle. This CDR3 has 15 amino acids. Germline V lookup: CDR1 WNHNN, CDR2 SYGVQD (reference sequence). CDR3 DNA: TGCGCCAGCAGTGAGCGCCAGAACTCCTACAATGAGCAGTTCTTC. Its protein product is CASSERQNSYNEQFF.

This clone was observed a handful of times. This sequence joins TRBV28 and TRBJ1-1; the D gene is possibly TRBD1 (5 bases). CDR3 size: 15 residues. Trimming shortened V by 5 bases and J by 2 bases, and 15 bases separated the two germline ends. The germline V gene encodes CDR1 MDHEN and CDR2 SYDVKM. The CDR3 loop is CASSPRTFGNTEAFF. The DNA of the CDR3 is TGTGCCAGCAGTCCACGGACATTCGGCAACACTGAAGCTTTCTTT.

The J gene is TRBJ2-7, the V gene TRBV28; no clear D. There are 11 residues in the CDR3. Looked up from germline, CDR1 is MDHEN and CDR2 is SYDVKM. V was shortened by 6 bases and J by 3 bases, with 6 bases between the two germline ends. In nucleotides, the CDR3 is TGTGCCAGCAGAAACAGCTACGAGCAGTACTTC. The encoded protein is CASRNSYEQYF.

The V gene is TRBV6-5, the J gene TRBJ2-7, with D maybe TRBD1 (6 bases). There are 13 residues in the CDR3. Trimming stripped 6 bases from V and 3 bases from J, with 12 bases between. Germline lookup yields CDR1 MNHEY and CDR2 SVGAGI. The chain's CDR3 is CASRPTGDYEQYF. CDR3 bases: TGTGCCAGCAGACCGACAGGTGACTACGAGCAGTACTTC.

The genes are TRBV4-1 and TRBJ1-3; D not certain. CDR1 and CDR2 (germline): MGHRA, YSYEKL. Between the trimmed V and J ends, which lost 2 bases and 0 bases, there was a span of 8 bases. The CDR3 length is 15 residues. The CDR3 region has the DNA TGCGCCAGCAGCCAACTATTTATCTCTGGAAACACCATATATTTT. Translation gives CASSQLFISGNTIYF.

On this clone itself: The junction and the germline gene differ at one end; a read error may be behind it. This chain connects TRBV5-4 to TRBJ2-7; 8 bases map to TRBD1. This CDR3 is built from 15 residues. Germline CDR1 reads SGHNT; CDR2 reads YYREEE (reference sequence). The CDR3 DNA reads TGTGCCAGCAGTTTGGGACAGGCAATCTCCTACGAGCAGTACTTC. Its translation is CASSLGQAISYEQYF.

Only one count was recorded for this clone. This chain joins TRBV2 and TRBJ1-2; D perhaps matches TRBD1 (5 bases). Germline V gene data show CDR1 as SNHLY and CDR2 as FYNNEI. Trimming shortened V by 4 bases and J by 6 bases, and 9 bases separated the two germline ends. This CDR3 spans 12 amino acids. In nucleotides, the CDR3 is TGTGCCAGCAGTGCCGGGGGTAATGGCTACACCTTC. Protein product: CASSAGGNGYTF.